The TCR beta chain under discussion was sequenced for a study of T cell responses to AZD1222 COVID-19 vaccine (dated by TCRdb to the early 2020s). Notes on the research overall: AZD1222 recipients with second doses at about 4 weeks or about 12 weeks were pooled, because spike-specific TCR depth and breadth did not differ between schedules. A total of 230 to 250 trial participants underwent TCR sequencing, of whom roughly 210 received two doses of AZD1222 and about 25 received two doses of the MenACWY control vaccine. Trial participants were enrolled by age into 18-55, 56-69 and 70-plus year subgroups, with approximately 150, 28 and 58 TCR-sequenced participants respectively. Paper-wide results and their limitations: After two AZD1222 doses, both the breadth and the depth of spike-specific TCRs were significantly higher than at day 0 and than in MenACWY recipients. Epitopes outside the regions mutated in the B.1.351 and B.1.1.7 variants were reportedly recognized by nearly half of the unique spike-specific TCRs. The vaccine-associated CD4 TCRs covered the entire spike protein, and the dominant responses fell in regions 160-218 and 743-854. Conclusions about previously exposed vaccinees were limited because only a handful of AZD1222 recipients were SARS-CoV-2 seropositive at baseline. Because no day 14 peak-response samples were available, repertoires were characterized only after the peak T cell response. Participants were mostly white British, with more females than males. The authors suggested clonal diversity may have been underestimated. The 56-69-year group was small, and its depth increase did not reach significance, likely because of low power.

This clone was observed a few times. Its antigen specificity is not known. Per-base qualities were not stored, and no clone one base away is much larger. The CDR3 regions of human TCRbeta chains were analyzed by immunosequencing. The original pipeline was this. TCRs in the repertoires were matched against a reference library of SARS-CoV-2-specific TCRs that had been generated with the MIRA antigen-specificity platform. Breadth was defined as the fraction of unique TCRs that were SARS-CoV-2-associated, and depth was defined as the fraction of total T cells that were SARS-CoV-2-associated. Using the MIRA data, each spike-specific TCR was assigned both to the spike region to which the TCR was reactive and to a CD4 or CD8 class. Log10-transformed breadth and depth values were compared by one-way ANOVA with Sidak's multiple comparisons tests. In its TCRdb copy, this immuneACCESS table keeps in-frame sequences only and misses some clones. Where compared with another copy, unresolved V genes explain less than half of these, and the others have no known cause. The DNA was the basis for D and trimming; V, J and clone size are from that table. The sample profile shows 200,000 to 300,000 clones; 80% to 95% of them were found once. The ten largest make up roughly 0.6% of the sample.

The time point label corresponds to: baseline before first vaccination. The vaccinee samples were drawn from two UK trials, COV001 and COV002, one of which was a single-blind randomized controlled phase 2/3 trial testing AZD1222 (ChAdOx1 nCoV-19) in healthy adults. Trial participant PBMC samples were collected at day 0 and day 28 after the second dose for TCRbeta chain sequencing. Via the germline V gene, CDR1 is LGHNA and CDR2 YNFKEQ. Compared with germline, V lacks 4 bases and J lacks 1 base; bases without a gene match: 7. CDR3 length: 16 amino acids, cysteine to phenylalanine. Of the read, only the CDR3 DNA is kept; its 48 bases are in frame from base 1.

This sequence uses TRBV4-2 and TRBJ2-3; the central 8 bases match TRBD1. This TCR derives from an adult in good health. Sample: peripheral blood, taken on day 0 of AZD1222 vaccination. At the DNA level, the sequence is TGTGCCAGCAGCCCAAGGACAGGGAGACGCACAGATACGCAGTATTTT. Its coded protein is CASSPRTGRRTDTQYF.